The 8 T cell receptor beta chains below all came from one sample that was sequenced in a study of TIL therapy for anti-PD-1-resistant metastatic lung cancer (dated by TCRdb to the early 2020s). Using bias-controlled multiplex PCR with the immunoSEQ v3 hsTCRB kit, the TCR beta CDR3 regions were amplified from genomic DNA. TCRdb took over this immuneACCESS table, retaining in-frame rearrangements with V and J assigned. Such tables are incomplete; in checked studies, under half of the missing clones stem from an unresolved V gene, and the remainder is unexplained. The sample includes about 21,000 clones, with 60% to 85% observed a single time. Less than 8.5% of the sample is taken by the ten largest. Sample time point, as interpreted from the label and publication: pre-treatment sample, taken before nivolumab and TIL therapy. The sample was blood, taken at baseline. The source of these receptors is a person aged 25 to 85 with non-small cell lung cancer.

The V gene is TRBV7-2, the J gene TRBJ1-2, with TRBD1 matching 9 bases. The V and J ends lost 5 bases and 4 bases, in that order; junction bases with no gene match: 11. Germline V gene data show CDR1 as SGHTA and CDR2 as FQGNSA. This CDR3 is 16 amino acids long. CDR3 in amino acids: CASSPEGTGLGYGYTF. As DNA, the CDR3 is TGTGCCAGCAGCCCCGAAGGGACAGGGCTCGGCTATGGCTACACCTTC.

The sample holds one count of this clone. The CDR3 nucleotides read TGTGCCAGCAGTGAATGGGGAAACACCATATATTTT. It is translated as CASSEWGNTIYF. The chain carries TRBV2 and TRBJ1-3, with no clear D. CDR3 size: 12 residues. Trimming removed 2 bases from V and 4 bases from J, with 3 bases in between. Germline loops: CDR1 SNHLY, CDR2 FYNNEI.

The chain recombines TRBV9 with TRBJ2-5; TRBD2 aligns across 12 bases. The J call may be wrong; the DNA end is better matched by TRBJ2-7. CDR1 SGDLS and CDR2 YYNGEE come from the germline V gene. The CDR3 has 16 amino acids. CDR3 in DNA: TGTGCCAGCAGCGCGAACGGACTAGCGGGAATGTACGAGCAGTACTTC. It is translated as CASSANGLAGMYEQYF.

The V and J genes are TRBV4-1 and TRBJ2-5; D is possibly TRBD1 (6 bases). The CDR3 is made up of 13 amino acids. Germline V CDR1 and CDR2: MGHRA, YSYEKL. The V end lost 4 bases, the J end lost 2 bases, and 8 bases lay between the germline ends. The DNA for the CDR3 is TGCGCCAGCAGCCCAGGGGATCAAGAGACCCAGTACTTC. This gives the protein CASSPGDQETQYF.

The chain is built from TRBV6-1 and TRBJ2-7; a possible D gene is TRBD1 (6 bases). With 2 bases removed from V and 0 bases from J, the gap between germline ends came to 11 bases. Per germline, CDR1 MNHNS and CDR2 SASEGT. The CDR3 extends over 15 amino acids. CDR3 residues: CASSETWGHSYEQYF. In DNA, the CDR3 is TGTGCCAGCAGTGAAACTTGGGGACACTCCTACGAGCAGTACTTC.

This chain's CDR3 is CASSHRTGGHFSYNEQFF. The CDR3 DNA reads TGCGCCAGCAGCCACCGCACCGGGGGCCATTTCTCCTACAATGAGCAGTTCTTC. The rearrangement joins TRBV5-1 to TRBJ2-1; D may be TRBD1 or TRBD2 (6 bases each). Germline V gene lookup returns CDR1 SGHRS and CDR2 YFSETQ. V dropped 4 bases and J dropped 0 bases, with 20 bases sitting between them. The CDR3 extends over 18 amino acids.

The rearrangement uses TRBV6-4 and TRBJ1-2; D remains unclear. The CDR3 contains 14 residues. Between the trimmed V and J ends, which lost 0 bases and 10 bases, there was a span of 15 bases. Germline CDR1 is MRHNA and CDR2 is SNTAGT. CDR3 nucleotide sequence: TGTGCCAGCAGTGACTCAGGGCAGACCCATGTCTACACCTTC. Translation: CASSDSGQTHVYTF.

J is TRBJ1-3 and V is TRBV28; D may be TRBD1 (6 bases). The ends were cut back, 5 bases at V and 4 bases at J, with 15 bases in the middle. Germline CDR1 and CDR2: MDHEN and SYDVKM. The CDR3 is made up of 15 amino acids. CDR3 coding DNA: TGTGCCAGCAGTCGATCCGGGACAAGGGGAAACACCATATATTTT. This sequence encodes CASSRSGTRGNTIYF.